The 16 T cell receptor beta chains given below trace back to one sample, sequenced in a study of cytomegalovirus exposure and HLA in healthy donors. TCRdb keeps only in-frame clones here, not all; method: immunoSEQ multiplex PCR. This sample yields about 110,000 clones, of which approximately 94% are seen a single time; roughly 0.66% belongs to the top ten. Sequencing used PBMCs. These TCRs come from a woman between 18 and 29 years old in good health and CMV-seronegative.

This clone showed up just once. This rearrangement joins TRBV13 to TRBJ2-2, with unresolved D. In germline, CDR1 is PRHDT, CDR2 FYEKMQ (reference sequence). V was shortened by 3 bases and J by 6 bases, with 11 bases between the two germline ends. This CDR3 region has 14 residues. DNA for the CDR3: TGTGCCAGCAGCTTTACCCGGTCCGCCGGGGAGCTGTTTTTT. Protein sequence: CASSFTRSAGELFF.

The chain couples TRBV7-6 to TRBJ1-2; TRBD1 might be the D (6 bases). The length of the CDR3 is 18 residues. CDR1 and CDR2 (germline): SGHVS, FNYEAQ. Trimming pared 0 bases from V and 3 bases from J, leaving 20 bases between. The CDR3 spells CASSLAGSWGLGDYGYTF. The CDR3 DNA reads as TGTGCCAGCAGCTTAGCCGGATCATGGGGGCTCGGAGACTATGGCTACACCTTC. The full variable domain, completed using reference TRBV7-6 and TRBJ1-2, is GAGVSQSPRYKVTKRGQDVALRCDPISGHVSLYWYRQALGQGPEFLTYFNYEAQQDKSGLPNDRFSAERPEGSISTLTIQRTEQRDSAMYRCASSLAGSWGLGDYGYTFGSGTRLTVV.

J is TRBJ2-5 and V is TRBV27; 14 bases line up with TRBD2. V gave up 5 bases and J gave up 5 bases; unmatched junction bases: 7. The germline gives CDR1 MNHEY, CDR2 SMNVEV (reference sequence). The CDR3 loop spans 16 amino acids. CDR3 region: CASSPRTSGGYETQYF. Here the CDR3 DNA reads TGTGCCAGCAGTCCCCGGACTAGCGGGGGGTATGAGACCCAGTACTTC.

The chain links TRBV15 to TRBJ1-4, with D unresolved. Trimming removed 3 bases at V and 8 bases at J, with 16 bases between. The CDR3 contains 15 residues. The germline CDR1 and CDR2 sequences are LNHNV and YYDKDF (reference sequence). CDR3 sequence: CATSSRPGGGEKLFF. CDR3 DNA sequence: TGTGCCACCAGCAGCCGTCCCGGAGGAGGAGAAAAACTGTTTTTT.

CDR3 amino acids: CASRPGHDYQETQYF. In nucleotides, the CDR3 is TGTGCCAGCAGACCAGGACACGACTACCAAGAGACCCAGTACTTC. This chain links TRBV7-9 with TRBJ2-5, with a weak D call TRBD1 (5 bases). The V end was cut by 6 bases, the J end by 0 bases, with 14 bases between. Germline V gives CDR1 SEHNR, CDR2 FQNEAQ (reference sequence). This CDR3 has 15 amino acids.

The chain uses TRBV28 and TRBJ2-1; D possibly corresponds to TRBD1 (6 bases). The germline V and J ends were trimmed by 2 bases and 0 bases, with 17 bases remaining between them. The CDR3 totals 18 residues. Germline CDR1 MDHEN, CDR2 SYDVKM. The CDR3 is CASSLIGTLYSSYNEQFF. The CDR3 DNA sequence: TGTGCCAGCAGTTTAATCGGGACACTCTATAGCTCCTACAATGAGCAGTTCTTC. Variable domain in full (rest from reference TRBV28 and TRBJ2-1): DVKVTQSSRYLVKRTGEKVFLECVQDMDHENMFWYRQDPGLGLRLIYFSYDVKMKEKGDIPEGYSVSREKKERFSLILESASTNQTSMYLCASSLIGTLYSSYNEQFFGPGTRLTVL.

This chain links TRBV29-1 with TRBJ1-2; D is possibly TRBD1 (6 bases). Looked up from germline, CDR1 is SQVTM and CDR2 is ANQGSEA. This CDR3 is built from 11 residues. Trimming left V 8 bases short and J 3 bases short, with 10 bases between. CDR3 in DNA: TGCAGCCAGAAGGGGGACTATGGCTACACCTTC. It is translated as CSQKGDYGYTF.

This sequence joins TRBV5-1 and TRBJ1-2; 12 positions agree with TRBD1. Germline CDR1 SGHRS, CDR2 YFSETQ. CDR3 size: 15 residues. Germline trimming cut 2 bases from V and 8 bases from J; bases unmatched to any gene: 7. CDR3 coding DNA: TGCGCCAGCAGCTTACCGGGACAGGGGGCTGGCGGCTACACCTTC. Translating gives CASSLPGQGAGGYTF.

The V gene is TRBV25-1, the J gene TRBJ1-2; TRBD1 matches at 7 bases. Germline CDR1 reads MGHDK; CDR2 reads SYGVNS. This CDR3 has 14 amino acids. Losses at the gene ends were 7 bases for V and 6 bases for J; bases not matched to a gene: 11. The CDR3 reads CASNRQGEQDGYTF. The CDR3 DNA follows: TGTGCCAGCAATCGACAGGGAGAACAGGATGGCTACACCTTC.

The chain employs TRBV5-6 and TRBJ2-7; 8 bases are a match to TRBD1. V trimming: 0 bases; J trimming: 1 base; junction bases outside the gene matches: 12. Germline loops: CDR1 SGHDT, CDR2 YYEEEE. The CDR3 extends over 18 amino acids. The CDR3 sequence: CASSLEVSRTGWSYEQYF. The CDR3 DNA sequence: TGTGCCAGCAGCTTGGAAGTCAGTAGGACAGGGTGGTCCTACGAGCAGTACTTC.

The chain employs TRBV2 and TRBJ2-4, with unresolved D. Germline V gene data show CDR1 as SNHLY and CDR2 as FYNNEI. The ends were cut back, 6 bases at V and 2 bases at J, with 17 bases in the middle. CDR3 length: 16 amino acids. The CDR3 DNA follows: TGTGCCAGCAGACCCAGGATAGAAAGCCCCAAAAACATTCAGTACTTC. Residues: CASRPRIESPKNIQYF. The full variable domain, with the rest looked up from reference TRBV2 and TRBJ2-4, is EPEVTQTPSHQVTQMGQEVILRCVPISNHLYFYWYRQILGQKVEFLVSFYNNEISEKSEIFDDQFSVERPDGSNFTLKIRSTKLEDSAMYFCASRPRIESPKNIQYFGAGTRLSVL.

The chain uses TRBV5-1 and TRBJ2-7; possibly TRBD1 for D (5 bases). The CDR3 runs 15 residues. Germline assignment: CDR1 SGHRS and CDR2 YFSETQ. V was cut by 0 bases and J by 0 bases, with 10 bases left in between. In DNA form, the CDR3 reads TGCGCCAGCAGCTTGGATGCAGACAGCTCCTACGAGCAGTACTTC. It is translated as CASSLDADSSYEQYF.

This chain joins TRBV18 and TRBJ1-5; D is unclear. Trimming shortened V by 5 bases and J by 0 bases, and 11 bases separated the two germline ends. Germline V lookup: CDR1 KGHSH, CDR2 LQKENI. The CDR3 sequence is 15 residues long. The CDR3 bases are TGTGCCAGCTCAGGACGGACTATTAGCAATCAGCCCCAGCATTTT. This gives the protein CASSGRTISNQPQHF.

The chain recombines TRBV5-1 with TRBJ2-5; D is uncertain. The CDR3 extends over 12 amino acids. The germline V gene has CDR1 SGHRS and CDR2 YFSETQ. V shed 1 base and J shed 4 bases, with 5 bases lying between them. The CDR3 DNA is TGCGCCAGCAGCTTGTCGGGAGAGACCCAGTACTTC. Protein sequence: CASSLSGETQYF.

This clone was recorded a few times. The V call is TRBV5-8, the J call TRBJ1-4, with 8 bases matching TRBD1. The CDR3 extends over 14 amino acids. Germline V gives CDR1 SGHTS, CDR2 YDEGEE. V was pared by 4 bases and J by 8 bases, with 7 bases of the junction left unmatched. Here the CDR3 DNA reads TGTGCCAGCAGCCCCGGACAGGGAGGGGAAAAACTGTTTTTT. Protein sequence: CASSPGQGGEKLFF.

The J gene is TRBJ2-7, the V gene TRBV19, with D perhaps TRBD2 (5 bases). Trimming took off 5 bases at V and 7 bases at J, with 12 bases between the two ends. This CDR3 spans 12 amino acids. CDR1 is LNHDA and CDR2 is SQIVND in the germline V gene (reference sequence). Written as DNA, the CDR3 is TGTGCCAGTAGTCCGAGGGTTGGAGAGCAGTACTTC. As protein: CASSPRVGEQYF.